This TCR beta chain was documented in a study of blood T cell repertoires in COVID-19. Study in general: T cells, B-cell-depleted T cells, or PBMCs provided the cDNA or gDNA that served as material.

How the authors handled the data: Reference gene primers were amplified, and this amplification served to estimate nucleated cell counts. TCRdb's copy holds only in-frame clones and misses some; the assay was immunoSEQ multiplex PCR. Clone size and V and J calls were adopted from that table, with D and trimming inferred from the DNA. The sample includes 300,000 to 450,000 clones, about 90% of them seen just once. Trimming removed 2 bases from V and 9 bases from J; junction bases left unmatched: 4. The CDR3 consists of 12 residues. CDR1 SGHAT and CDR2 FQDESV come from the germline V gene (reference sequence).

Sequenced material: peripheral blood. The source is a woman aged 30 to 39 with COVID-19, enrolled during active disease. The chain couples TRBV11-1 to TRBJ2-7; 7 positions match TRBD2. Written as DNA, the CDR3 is TGTGCCAGCAGCTTAAGCGGGGTCGGGCAGTACTTC. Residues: CASSLSGVGQYF.